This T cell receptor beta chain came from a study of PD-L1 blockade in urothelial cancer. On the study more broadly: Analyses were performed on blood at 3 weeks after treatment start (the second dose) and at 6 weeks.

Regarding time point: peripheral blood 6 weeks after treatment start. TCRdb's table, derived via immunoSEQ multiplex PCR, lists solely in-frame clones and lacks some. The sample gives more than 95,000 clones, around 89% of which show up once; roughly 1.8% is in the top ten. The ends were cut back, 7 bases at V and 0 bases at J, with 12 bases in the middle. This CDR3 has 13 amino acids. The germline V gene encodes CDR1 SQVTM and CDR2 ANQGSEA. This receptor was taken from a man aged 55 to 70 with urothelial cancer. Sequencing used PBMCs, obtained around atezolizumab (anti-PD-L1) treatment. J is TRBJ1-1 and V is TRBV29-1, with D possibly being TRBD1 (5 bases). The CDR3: CSALQDLNTEAFF. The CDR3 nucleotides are TGCAGCGCTTTACAGGATTTGAACACTGAAGCTTTCTTT.